This T cell receptor beta chain stems from a study of cytotoxic CD8 clonotypes in ibrutinib-treated CLL. This CDR3 comprises 11 residues. Trimming stripped 5 bases from V and 5 bases from J, with 4 bases between. Germline CDR1 SGHTA, CDR2 FQGTGA. The data were produced by immunoSEQ multiplex PCR, yet TCRdb's version contains in-frame clones alone and is incomplete. The sample consists of fewer than 400,000 clones, 60% to 80% of them appearing once. The sample was PBMCs, taken after 36 months of ibrutinib treatment. The source of this sequence is a human donor with chronic lymphocytic leukemia. The chain carries TRBV7-3 and TRBJ2-1; D not resolved. The CDR3 nucleotides read TGTGCCAGCAGCCTTCACAATGAGCAGTTCTTC. Protein: CASSLHNEQFF.